Below, 21 T cell receptor beta chains from the same sample are listed, as sequenced in a study of CD8+CD57+ T cells in acquired aplastic anemia. TCR beta VDJ combinations and CDR3 sequences were profiled from genomic DNA. Each CDR3 protein gets one entry after TCRdb re-called the reads with MiXCR. The sample shows roughly 180,000 distinct CDR3 sequences, nearly 50% of them seen only once. Patients selected for sequencing had displayed CD8+CD57+ cell expansion by flow cytometry. Specimen: sorted CD4+, CD8+, or CD8+CD57+ T cells (not recorded which) from PBMCs. These receptors were taken from a human donor with aplastic anemia.

This clonotype showed up just a few times. The rearrangement links TRBV2 to TRBJ1-2; 9 bases map to TRBD1. V lost 5 bases and J lost 4; bases outside the gene matches: 5. The germline V gene has CDR1 SNHLY and CDR2 FYNNEI. The CDR3 covers 14 residues. CDR3 DNA: TGTGCCAGCAGTCTGGGACAGGGTGGCTATGGCTACACCTTC. Amino acid sequence: CASSLGQGGYGYTF. Variable domain in full (rest from reference TRBV2 and TRBJ1-2): EPEVTQTPSHQVTQMGQEVILRCVPISNHLYFYWYRQILGQKVEFLVSFYNNEISEKSEIFDDQFSVERPDGSNFTLKIRSTKLEDSAMYFCASSLGQGGYGYTFGSGTRLTVV.

In its sample, this clonotype was seen a few times. The gene calls are TRBV6-6 and TRBJ1-2; a weak D match, TRBD1 (6 bases). V lost 0 bases, J lost 0 bases, and 14 bases lay in between. Germline V gene lookup returns CDR1 MNHNY and CDR2 SVGAGI (reference sequence). The CDR3 has 17 amino acids. In nucleotides, the CDR3 is TGTGCCAGCAGTTACTCGACGGGACAAACCTCTAACTATGGCTACACCTTC. Protein product: CASSYSTGQTSNYGYTF.

To note about this clonotype: A much larger clone differs by one base, so this may be a read error. This chain uses TRBV9 with TRBJ2-5; D ambiguous. The CDR3 extends over 14 amino acids. Germline CDR1 and CDR2: SGDLS and YYNGEE. In nucleotides, the CDR3 is TGTGCCGGCAGCGTAGGGCTCGGACCAGAGACCCAGTACTTC. Translated: CAGSVGLGPETQYF.

This rearrangement joins TRBV19 to TRBJ2-2, with 7 bases that match TRBD2. Germline V gene lookup returns CDR1 LNHDA and CDR2 SQIVND (reference sequence). The V and J ends lost 7 bases and 7 bases, in that order; junction bases with no gene match: 12. The CDR3 totals 15 residues. The chain's CDR3 is CASTTGLIFRGELFF. The CDR3 DNA reads as TGTGCCAGTACTACGGGACTAATCTTTCGCGGGGAGCTGTTTTTT.

Comment on this clonotype: One junction end does not reproduce the germline sequence, and a read error may be involved. The chain employs TRBV24-1 and TRBJ1-5; no definite D call. Germline values: CDR1 KGHDR, CDR2 SFDVKD. This CDR3 spans 14 amino acids. CDR3 sequence (DNA): TGTGCCACAAGTGATTTGAATAGCAATCAGCCCCAGAATTTT. Translated: CATSDLNSNQPQNF.

The table lists this clonotype with many counts. For the CDR3, the DNA is TGTGCCAGCAGTGAAGCGCTTCGCAATCAGCCCCAGCATTTT. It codes for CASSEALRNQPQHF. The chain recombines TRBV2 with TRBJ1-5; D not certain. This CDR3 region has 14 residues. V lost 0 bases, J lost 2 bases, and 5 bases lay in between. Germline V gene lookup returns CDR1 SNHLY and CDR2 FYNNEI.

This clonotype was seen ten or more times. The chain joins TRBV20-1 to TRBJ2-1; the D gene is possibly TRBD2 (5 bases). This CDR3 contains 14 residues. CDR1 DFQATT and CDR2 SNEGSKA come from the germline V gene (reference sequence). V lost 6 bases to trimming and J lost 7 bases, with 19 bases between them. CDR3 in amino acids: CSAGGSPARNEQFF. The CDR3, as DNA: TGCAGTGCCGGAGGCTCTCCCGCGCGGAATGAGCAGTTCTTC.

This clonotype has ten or more counts. This chain joins TRBV19 and TRBJ2-3, with D uncertain. Germline values: CDR1 LNHDA, CDR2 SQIVND (reference sequence). V dropped 0 bases and J dropped 0 bases, with 7 bases sitting between them. This CDR3 contains 15 residues. The CDR3 coding sequence is TGTGCCAGTAGTATAGAGGGCATAAGCACAGATACGCAGTATTTT. It yields the protein CASSIEGISTDTQYF.

The rearrangement joins TRBV2 to TRBJ2-7; D remains unclear. V was shortened by 7 bases and J by 1 base, with 11 bases between the two germline ends. The germline V gene encodes CDR1 SNHLY and CDR2 FYNNEI. The CDR3 extends over 13 amino acids. CDR3 bases: TGTGCCAGCACTTTAACAGAGTCCTACGAGCAGTACTTC. Protein sequence: CASTLTESYEQYF.

The V call is TRBV10-3, the J call TRBJ1-2, with D maybe TRBD1 (5 bases). V was clipped by 0 bases and J by 8 bases, with 13 bases between them. Germline V CDR1 and CDR2: ENHRY, SYGVKD. This CDR3 spans 14 amino acids. The CDR3 sequence is CAISESGSGGGYTF. In DNA, the CDR3 is TGTGCCATCAGTGAGTCGGGTTCTGGGGGAGGCTACACCTTC.

The rearrangement links TRBV7-9 to TRBJ2-7; 10 nucleotides match TRBD1. The CDR3 spans 14 residues. Per the germline V gene, CDR1 is SEHNR and CDR2 is FQNEAQ (reference sequence). Trimming took 3 bases from V and 5 from J; bases not matched to a gene: 4. The chain's CDR3 is CASSLTGGLDEQYF. The CDR3 DNA sequence: TGTGCCAGCAGCTTGACAGGGGGCTTAGACGAGCAGTACTTC.

This chain's CDR3 is CASSESPGSVYSNQPQHF. The DNA of the CDR3 is TGTGCCAGCAGTGAAAGTCCCGGGTCGGTTTATAGCAATCAGCCCCAGCATTTT. V and J are TRBV6-1 and TRBJ1-5; the D is unclear. V was trimmed by 2 bases and J by 0 bases, leaving 17 bases between them. The CDR3 covers 18 residues. Per germline, CDR1 MNHNS and CDR2 SASEGT.

This clonotype was counted between two and nine times. J is TRBJ2-5 and V is TRBV2, with 11 bases aligning to TRBD1. Unmatched junction bases numbered 4, after V lost 0 bases and J lost 7 bases. The CDR3 is 15 amino acids. In germline, CDR1 is SNHLY, CDR2 FYNNEI. CDR3: CASSEAGQGEGTQYF. CDR3 DNA: TGTGCCAGCAGTGAAGCGGGACAGGGGGAAGGGACCCAGTACTTC.

The sample holds many counts of this clonotype. This sequence joins TRBV9 and TRBJ1-1; 7 bases map to TRBD1. The CDR3 contains 14 residues. The J segment lost 4 bases and the V segment lost 4 bases, leaving 7 bases of the junction unmatched. The germline gives CDR1 SGDLS, CDR2 YYNGEE. CDR3 in amino acids: CASSPETGFTEAFF. The DNA for the CDR3 is TGTGCCAGCAGCCCCGAGACAGGGTTCACTGAAGCTTTCTTT.

The CDR3 spells CASSDVPGGEQYF. Here the CDR3 DNA reads TGTGCCAGCAGTGATGTCCCTGGCGGCGAGCAGTACTTC. The chain links TRBV6-4 to TRBJ2-7, with D unclear. From germline, CDR1 is MRHNA and CDR2 SNTAGT. The V and J ends lost 3 bases and 6 bases respectively, with 12 bases between them. The CDR3 is 13 amino acids.

The gene calls are TRBV29-1 and TRBJ2-2, with 8 bases aligning to TRBD1. The CDR3 sequence is 17 residues long. Germline CDR1 and CDR2: SQVTM and ANQGSEA. V shed 6 bases and J 0 bases; nucleotides not matched to a gene: 12. In DNA, the CDR3 is TGCAGCGTGGATAGGACAGGGAGTTTTTCGAACACCGGGGAGCTGTTTTTT. This sequence encodes CSVDRTGSFSNTGELFF.

This clonotype has a handful of counts. V is TRBV25-1 and J is TRBJ2-3; the D is unclear. Looked up from germline, CDR1 is MGHDK and CDR2 is SYGVNS. The CDR3 length is 13 residues. The CDR3 sequence: CAPPEGSSDTQYF. The CDR3 nucleotides are TGTGCTCCCCCTGAAGGTTCTTCCGATACGCAGTATTTT. Full variable domain (remainder filled in from reference TRBV25-1 and TRBJ2-3): EADIYQTPRYLVIGTGKKITLECSQTMGHDKMYWYQQDPGMELHLIHYSYGVNSTEKGDLSSESTVSRIRTEHFPLTLESARPSHTSQYLCAPPEGSSDTQYFGPGTRLTVL.

The V and J genes are TRBV5-4 and TRBJ1-2, with TRBD1 as a possible D gene (6 bases). Germline values: CDR1 SGHNT, CDR2 YYREEE (reference sequence). The CDR3 runs to 13 residues. V lost 4 bases, J lost 7 bases, and 14 bases lay in between. This chain's CDR3 is CASSQAQGSGYTF. DNA of the CDR3: TGTGCCAGCAGCCAGGCACAGGGATCTGGCTACACCTTC.

The rearrangement uses TRBV20-1 and TRBJ1-4; 10 nucleotides agree with TRBD1. This CDR3 has 13 residues. V dropped 7 bases and J dropped 6; count of bases not matched to a gene: 5. Germline CDR1 and CDR2: DFQATT and SNEGSKA (reference sequence). As DNA, the CDR3 is TGCAGTGTTCGACAGGGGGCTGATGAAAAACTGTTTTTT. It is translated as CSVRQGADEKLFF.

CDR3 DNA sequence: TGTGCCACCTACTCTGGAAACACCATATATTTT. Its translation: CATYSGNTIYF. The V call is TRBV19, the J call TRBJ1-3; no firm D call. Germline lookup yields CDR1 LNHDA and CDR2 SQIVND (reference sequence). The CDR3 has 11 amino acids. Deletions cut 10 bases from V and 0 bases from J, with 4 bases between.

This rearrangement joins TRBV29-1 to TRBJ1-2; tentative D call: TRBD1 (6 bases). The CDR3 contains 13 residues. V lost 4 bases, J lost 2 bases, and 11 bases lay in between. Germline CDR1 reads SQVTM; CDR2 reads ANQGSEA. DNA of the CDR3: TGCAGCGTTGGGGCAGGGGCCAACTATGGCTACACCTTC. Encoded protein: CSVGAGANYGYTF.